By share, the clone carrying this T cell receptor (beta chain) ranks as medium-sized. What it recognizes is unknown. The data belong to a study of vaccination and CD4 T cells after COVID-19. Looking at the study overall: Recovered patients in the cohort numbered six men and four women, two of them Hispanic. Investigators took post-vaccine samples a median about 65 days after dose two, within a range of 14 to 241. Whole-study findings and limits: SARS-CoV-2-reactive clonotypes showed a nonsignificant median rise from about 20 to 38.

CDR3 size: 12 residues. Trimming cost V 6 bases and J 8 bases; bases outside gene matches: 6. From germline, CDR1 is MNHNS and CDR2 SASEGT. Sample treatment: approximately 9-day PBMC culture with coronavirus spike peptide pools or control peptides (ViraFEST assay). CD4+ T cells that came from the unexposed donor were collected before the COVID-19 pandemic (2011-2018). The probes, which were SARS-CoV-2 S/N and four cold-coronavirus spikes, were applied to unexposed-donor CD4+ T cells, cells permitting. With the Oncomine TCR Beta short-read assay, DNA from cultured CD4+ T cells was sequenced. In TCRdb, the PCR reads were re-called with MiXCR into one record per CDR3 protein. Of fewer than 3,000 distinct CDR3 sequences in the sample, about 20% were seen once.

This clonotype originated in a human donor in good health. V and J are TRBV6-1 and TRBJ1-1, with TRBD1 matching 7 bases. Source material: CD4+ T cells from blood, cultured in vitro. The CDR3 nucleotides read TGTGCCAGCAGAACCGGGACAGCCGAAGCTTTCTTT. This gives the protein CASRTGTAEAFF.